This T cell receptor beta chain is drawn from a study of blood T cells in healthy people across ages. Each sample yielded at least 6.5 million isolated PBMCs. Then a second PCR, running roughly 7 to 11 cycles, was carried out with a sample-barcoded 5' primer and a J-beta primer mix. TCRdb reprocessed the 5' RACE reads via MiXCR and lists one record per CDR3 protein. The sample contains about 570,000 distinct CDR3 sequences, 27% of which appear only once. Germline V gene lookup returns CDR1 MNHEY and CDR2 SVGAGI. The CDR3 length is 13 residues. V lost 10 bases to trimming and J lost 2 bases; unmatched junction nucleotides: 3.

The sample consisted of blood. This TCR came from a woman in her seventies in good health. J is TRBJ2-2 and V is TRBV6-5; TRBD1 aligns across 8 bases. CDR3 coding DNA: TGTGCCACCAGGGGGCCAAACACCGGGGAGCTGTTTTTT. Its protein product is CATRGPNTGELFF.